This T cell receptor (beta chain) was observed in a study of blood T cells in healthy people across ages. Study-level results: Roughly linear declines in TCR beta diversity per million T cells occurred with age. The lack of PBMC sorting stopped any conclusive naive versus antigen-experienced comparison.

The CDR3 extends over 12 amino acids. Germline V gene sequence: CDR1 MGHDK, CDR2 SYGVNS. Trimming pared 5 bases from V and 10 bases from J, leaving 14 bases between. The second PCR ran roughly 6 to 11 cycles with a sample-barcoded 5' primer and J-beta primers. Each CDR3 protein is one row after TCRdb ran MiXCR on the 5' RACE reads. The sample consists of 1.5 million to 2 million distinct CDR3 sequences, roughly two fifths of them appearing once. For every donor, a draw yielded about 10 milliliters of peripheral blood. A few counts support this clonotype. The antigen remains unidentified. The sequenced sample was blood. This TCR came from a human donor in good health. V usage is TRBV25-1 and J usage is TRBJ1-1, with D possibly matching TRBD1 (6 bases). The CDR3 is CASSWGQSRAFF. The DNA for the CDR3 is TGTGCCAGCAGTTGGGGACAAAGCAGAGCTTTCTTT.